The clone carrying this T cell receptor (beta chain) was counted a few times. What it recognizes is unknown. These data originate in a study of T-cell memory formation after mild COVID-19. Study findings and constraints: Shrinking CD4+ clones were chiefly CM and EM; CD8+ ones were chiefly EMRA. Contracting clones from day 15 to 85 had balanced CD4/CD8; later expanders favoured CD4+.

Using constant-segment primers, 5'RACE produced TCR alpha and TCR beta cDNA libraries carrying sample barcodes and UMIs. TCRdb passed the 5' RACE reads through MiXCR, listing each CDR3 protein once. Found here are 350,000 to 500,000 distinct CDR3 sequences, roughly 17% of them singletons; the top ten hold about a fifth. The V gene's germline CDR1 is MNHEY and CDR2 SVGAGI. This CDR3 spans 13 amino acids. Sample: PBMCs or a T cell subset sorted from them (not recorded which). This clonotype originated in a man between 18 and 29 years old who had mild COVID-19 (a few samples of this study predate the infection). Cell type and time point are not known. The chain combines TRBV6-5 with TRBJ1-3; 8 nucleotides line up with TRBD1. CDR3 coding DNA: TGTGCGACAGGGGATGGACAGTGGAACACCATATATTTT. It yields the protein CATGDGQWNTIYF.